One T cell receptor beta chain is described in this entry. Antigen specificity is unknown. The data were taken from a study of cytotoxic CD8 clonotypes in ibrutinib-treated CLL. Study-wide results and caveats: Public clonotypes showed up rarely, and on treatment they shrank or held steady.

The CDR3 totals 17 residues. Germline CDR1 and CDR2: MDHEN and SYDVKM. Trimming removed 4 bases from V and 1 base from J, with 18 bases in between. Measured with immunoSEQ multiplex PCR; TCRdb has only the in-frame clones, and not every one. The sample lists approximately 25,000 clones; 65% to 80% were seen once. This receptor was obtained from a human donor with chronic lymphocytic leukemia. This chain connects TRBV28 to TRBJ2-3; maybe TRBD2 (7 bases). Sequenced here: PBMCs, sampled after 12 months of ibrutinib treatment. CDR3 sequence (DNA): TGTGCCAGCAGTTACGTGGGGGGGCGGCGAGGCACAGATACGCAGTATTTT. This codes for CASSYVGGRRGTDTQYF.